Presented here are 3 T cell receptor beta chains from one specimen sequenced in a study of blood T cell repertoires in COVID-19. Produced via immunoSEQ multiplex PCR; TCRdb's table is partial and in-frame only. Found here are 200,000 or so clones, around 86% of them singletons; the top ten hold roughly 3%. Sequenced: peripheral blood. The receptors come from a man in his sixties with acute or convalescent COVID-19.

V usage is TRBV29-1 and J usage is TRBJ2-7; maybe TRBD1 (5 bases). Trimming removed 4 bases at V and 2 bases at J, with 12 bases between. This CDR3 is built from 13 residues. Per germline, CDR1 SQVTM and CDR2 ANQGSEA. The CDR3 loop is CSVGGRVTYEQYF. The DNA of the CDR3 is TGCAGCGTTGGGGGCAGGGTCACCTACGAGCAGTACTTC.

This clone showed up just once. The J gene is TRBJ2-5, the V gene TRBV5-5, with 13 bases identical to TRBD2. The CDR3 length is 18 residues. Germline assignment: CDR1 SGHKS and CDR2 YYEKEE (reference sequence). Trimming at V came to 2 bases and at J to 5 bases, leaving 12 bases not matched to a gene. In DNA, the CDR3 is TGTGCCAGCAGCTTCCTCGGGACTAGCGGGGCGGGTGGGGAGACCCAGTACTTC. It translates to CASSFLGTSGAGGETQYF.

V is TRBV5-1 and J is TRBJ1-4; no clear D. This CDR3 has 15 residues. Germline V gene sequence: CDR1 SGHRS, CDR2 YFSETQ. V was clipped by 0 bases and J by 0 bases, with 6 bases between them. The CDR3 nucleotides are TGCGCCAGCAGCTTGGACAGATCAACTAATGAAAAACTGTTTTTT. Protein sequence: CASSLDRSTNEKLFF.